The 21 T cell receptor beta chains listed next were all sequenced from one sample in a study of shared clonotypes between healthy human individuals. CD45RO-negative, CCR7-selected cells formed the naive CD8 fraction, which excluded terminally differentiated effector memory CD45RA+ cells. Sequencing was performed with immunoSEQ multiplex PCR; in TCRdb, only in-frame clones are kept and a portion is missing. The table lists around 2,000,000 clones, roughly 91% of them singletons, with over 1.5% in the top ten. The sample comprised naive CD8+ T cells from PBMCs. Receptors originate from a man in his late teens or twenties in good health. Some clones in this sample may be carry-over from other donors' samples.

The chain carries TRBV6-5 and TRBJ1-1; unclear D gene. Germline V gene lookup returns CDR1 MNHEY and CDR2 SVGAGI. The V end lost 6 bases, the J end lost 1 base, and 12 bases lay between the germline ends. The CDR3 length is 14 residues. CDR3 coding DNA: TGTGCCAGCAGGGAGAGGGCCCCGAACACTGAAGCTTTCTTT. As protein: CASRERAPNTEAFF.

The J gene is TRBJ2-1, the V gene TRBV7-6, with D perhaps TRBD1 (6 bases). The V end was cut by 2 bases, the J end by 5 bases, with 10 bases between. CDR1 and CDR2 (germline): SGHVS, FNYEAQ. The CDR3 is made up of 14 amino acids. The chain's CDR3 is CASSLLGTNNEQFF. In nucleotides, the CDR3 is TGTGCCAGCAGCTTACTGGGGACAAACAATGAGCAGTTCTTC.

This chain connects TRBV28 to TRBJ2-1; D not certain. This CDR3 region has 16 residues. Trimming cost V 2 bases and J 0 bases, with 11 bases left between them. From germline, CDR1 is MDHEN and CDR2 SYDVKM. DNA for the CDR3: TGTGCCAGCAGTTTAGGTTCGATTAGCTCCTACAATGAGCAGTTCTTC. Its protein is CASSLGSISSYNEQFF. The full variable domain, completed using reference TRBV28 and TRBJ2-1, is DVKVTQSSRYLVKRTGEKVFLECVQDMDHENMFWYRQDPGLGLRLIYFSYDVKMKEKGDIPEGYSVSREKKERFSLILESASTNQTSMYLCASSLGSISSYNEQFFGPGTRLTVL.

This clone showed up just once. The J gene is TRBJ2-7, the V gene TRBV28; tentatively, D is TRBD2 (6 bases). The ends were cut back, 4 bases at V and 0 bases at J, with 10 bases in the middle. There are 14 residues in the CDR3. The germline gives CDR1 MDHEN, CDR2 SYDVKM. The CDR3 here is CASSSTGLSYEQYF. Written as DNA, the CDR3 is TGTGCCAGCAGTTCGACGGGACTCTCCTACGAGCAGTACTTC.

This chain links TRBV27 with TRBJ2-7; maybe TRBD1 (5 bases). The V end was cut by 10 bases, the J end by 3 bases, with 22 bases between. In germline, CDR1 is MNHEY, CDR2 SMNVEV (reference sequence). The CDR3 covers 15 residues. The CDR3 region is CATALLENRGYEQYF. In DNA, the CDR3 is TGTGCCACCGCCCTTCTGGAGAATAGGGGCTACGAGCAGTACTTC.

Concerning this clone itself: Other DNA sequences from this sample encode an identical CDR3 as well. This chain links TRBV28 with TRBJ2-7; 7 positions agree with TRBD2. CDR3 size: 14 residues. Germline values: CDR1 MDHEN, CDR2 SYDVKM. V lost 5 bases and J lost 1; bases outside the gene matches: 5. Written as DNA, the CDR3 is TGTGCCAGCAGTCTGACGGGAGGTTCCTACGAGCAGTACTTC. Its protein is CASSLTGGSYEQYF.

With regard to this clone: In the same sample, other DNA sequences code for this CDR3. CDR3 protein: CASSLAPATEAFF. CDR3 sequence (DNA): TGTGCCAGCAGCTTAGCCCCGGCCACTGAAGCTTTCTTT. This chain links TRBV7-6 with TRBJ1-1, with D hard to call. The germline V gene has CDR1 SGHVS and CDR2 FNYEAQ. With 0 bases removed from V and 4 bases from J, the gap between germline ends came to 6 bases. The CDR3 sequence is 13 residues long.

The chain employs TRBV19 and TRBJ2-1; 11 nucleotides match TRBD2. CDR1 LNHDA and CDR2 SQIVND come from the germline V gene (reference sequence). The length of the CDR3 is 14 residues. The V gene end was trimmed by 7 bases and the J gene end by 7 bases; junction bases not matched to a gene: 6. CDR3 sequence (DNA): TGTGCCAGTACCCCTAGCGGGAGGTTGAATGAGCAGTTCTTC. It specifies CASTPSGRLNEQFF.

This clone was detected once. The chain combines TRBV25-1 with TRBJ1-1; TRBD1 might be the D (5 bases). The CDR3 runs 13 residues. Germline values: CDR1 MGHDK, CDR2 SYGVNS. Trimming removed 8 bases at V and 1 base at J, with 11 bases between. In DNA form, the CDR3 reads TGTGCCAGCCGGACAAACCGGAACACTGAAGCTTTCTTT. This gives the protein CASRTNRNTEAFF.

This chain joins TRBV28 and TRBJ2-5; no reliable D call. Germline V gene lookup returns CDR1 MDHEN and CDR2 SYDVKM. V was trimmed by 2 bases and J by 4 bases, leaving 17 bases between them. This CDR3 is built from 16 residues. The CDR3 DNA is TGTGCCAGCAGTTTACCGCAGGAAGGGCGAGGAGAGACCCAGTACTTC. It translates to CASSLPQEGRGETQYF.

Remarks on this clone: The same CDR3 arises from other DNA sequences in this sample as well. The rearrangement uses TRBV27 and TRBJ2-7; TRBD2 is a possible D gene (5 bases). Germline V gene data show CDR1 as MNHEY and CDR2 as SMNVEV (reference sequence). V was clipped by 11 bases and J by 6 bases, with 11 bases between them. The CDR3 contains 10 residues. The CDR3 loop is CASGRGEQYF. The DNA of the CDR3 is TGTGCCTCGGGGAGAGGCGAGCAGTACTTC.

The chain combines TRBV27 with TRBJ2-7; 8 bases fit TRBD2. CDR1 MNHEY and CDR2 SMNVEV come from the germline V gene (reference sequence). V lost 5 bases to trimming and J lost 3 bases; unmatched junction nucleotides: 6. This CDR3 has 14 amino acids. The CDR3 is CASSEITSGYEQYF. The CDR3 region has the DNA TGTGCCAGCAGTGAGATCACTAGCGGCTACGAGCAGTACTTC.

The chain carries TRBV29-1 and TRBJ1-1; D remains unclear. The CDR3 length is 16 residues. Germline loops: CDR1 SQVTM, CDR2 ANQGSEA. Trimming pared 6 bases from V and 0 bases from J, leaving 20 bases between. CDR3 sequence reads: CSVAGIPSTVNTEAFF. The DNA for the CDR3 is TGCAGCGTCGCCGGGATCCCCAGCACGGTGAACACTGAAGCTTTCTTT. The variable domain in full, completed from reference TRBV29-1 and TRBJ1-1, reads SAVISQKPSRDICQRGTSLTIQCQVDSQVTMMFWYRQQPGQSLTLIATANQGSEATYESGFVIDKFPISRPNLTFSTLTVSNMSPEDSSIYLCSVAGIPSTVNTEAFFGQGTRLTVV.

The chain combines TRBV27 with TRBJ1-5, with no clear D. Germline V gene lookup returns CDR1 MNHEY and CDR2 SMNVEV (reference sequence). The CDR3 is 15 amino acids. V shed 6 bases and J shed 0 bases, with 12 bases lying between them. CDR3 in DNA: TGTGCCAGCAGACCTTGGGCGATTAGCAATCAGCCCCAGCATTTT. Its translation is CASRPWAISNQPQHF.

The chain joins TRBV5-6 to TRBJ2-5, with unresolved D. This CDR3 region has 14 residues. Germline CDR1 SGHDT, CDR2 YYEEEE. V lost 0 bases and J lost 4, with 10 bases in between. CDR3: CASSLAGRVETQYF. In DNA, the CDR3 is TGTGCCAGCAGCTTGGCCGGACGTGTAGAGACCCAGTACTTC.

This chain links TRBV11-2 with TRBJ2-2; TRBD2 matches 13 bases. The length of the CDR3 is 19 residues. CDR1 and CDR2 (germline): SGHAT, FQNNGV. V gave up 0 bases and J gave up 4 bases; unmatched junction bases: 8. Here the CDR3 reads CASSLDRGLAGTFTGELFF. The CDR3 DNA follows: TGTGCCAGCAGCTTAGATAGGGGACTAGCGGGGACCTTCACCGGGGAGCTGTTTTTT.

This clone was counted a single time. The chain recombines TRBV5-4 with TRBJ2-5; 9 bases align to TRBD2. The CDR3 covers 19 residues. Germline V gene lookup returns CDR1 SGHNT and CDR2 YYREEE (reference sequence). The trim removed 2 bases at V and 5 bases at J, leaving 19 bases unmatched. The CDR3 sequence: CASSLATILAGAQRETQYF. The CDR3, as DNA: TGTGCCAGCAGCTTAGCGACTATTTTAGCGGGAGCCCAGCGGGAGACCCAGTACTTC. Combining the CDR3 with reference TRBV5-4 and TRBJ2-5 gives the whole variable domain ETGVTQSPTHLIKTRGQQVTLRCSSQSGHNTVSWYQQALGQGPQFIFQYYREEENGRGNFPPRFSGLQFPNYSSELNVNALELDDSALYLCASSLATILAGAQRETQYFGPGTRLLVL.

This sequence joins TRBV27 and TRBJ2-3; 8 nucleotides align to TRBD2. With 6 bases clipped from V and 0 bases from J, the junction kept 8 bases outside the gene matches. Germline V CDR1 and CDR2: MNHEY, SMNVEV (reference sequence). The CDR3 is 16 amino acids. As DNA, the CDR3 is TGTGCCAGCAGCCCTCGGGGGGGCCCTAGCACAGATACGCAGTATTTT. Residues: CASSPRGGPSTDTQYF.

This chain connects TRBV10-1 to TRBJ1-4; D not resolved. The CDR3 loop spans 14 amino acids. Germline lookup yields CDR1 WNHNN and CDR2 SYGVQD (reference sequence). V was trimmed by 0 bases and J by 8 bases, leaving 10 bases between them. For the CDR3, the DNA is TGCGCCAGCAGTGAGTCGAGTCCGGCAGAAAAACTGTTTTTT. It codes for CASSESSPAEKLFF.

The V and J genes are TRBV19 and TRBJ2-1; 10 bases line up with TRBD2. Losses at the gene ends were 3 bases for V and 3 bases for J; bases not matched to a gene: 2. The germline CDR1 and CDR2 sequences are LNHDA and SQIVND (reference sequence). The CDR3 contains 15 residues. CDR3 region: CASSITSGIYNEQFF. The CDR3 DNA follows: TGTGCCAGTAGTATTACTAGCGGGATCTACAATGAGCAGTTCTTC.

Notes on this clone: This specimen includes other DNA sequences encoding the same CDR3. This sequence joins TRBV7-9 and TRBJ2-5, with TRBD1 as a possible D gene (6 bases). This CDR3 comprises 13 residues. Germline V CDR1 and CDR2: SEHNR, FQNEAQ (reference sequence). Trimming shortened V by 5 bases and J by 2 bases, and 9 bases separated the two germline ends. The CDR3 spells CASSQDRQETQYF. The CDR3 DNA reads as TGTGCCAGCAGCCAGGACAGACAAGAGACCCAGTACTTC.